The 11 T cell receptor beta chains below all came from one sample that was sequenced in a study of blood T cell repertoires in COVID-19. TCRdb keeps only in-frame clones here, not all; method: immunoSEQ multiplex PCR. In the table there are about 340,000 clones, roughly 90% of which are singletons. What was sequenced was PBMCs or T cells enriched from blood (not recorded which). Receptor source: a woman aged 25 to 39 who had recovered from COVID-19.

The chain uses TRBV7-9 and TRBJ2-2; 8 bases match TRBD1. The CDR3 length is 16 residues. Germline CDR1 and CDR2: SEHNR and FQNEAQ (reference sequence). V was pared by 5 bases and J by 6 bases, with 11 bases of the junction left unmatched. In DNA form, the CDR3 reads TGTGCCAGCAGCCGCCCGGGACAGGTTGCCCCCGGGGAGCTGTTTTTT. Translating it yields CASSRPGQVAPGELFF.

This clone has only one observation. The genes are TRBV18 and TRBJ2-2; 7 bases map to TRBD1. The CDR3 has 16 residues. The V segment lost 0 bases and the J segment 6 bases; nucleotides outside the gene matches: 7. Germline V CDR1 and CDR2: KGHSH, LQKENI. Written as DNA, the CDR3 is TGTGCCAGCTCACCACCCTCGACAGGGCTCGCCGGGGAGCTGTTTTTT. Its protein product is CASSPPSTGLAGELFF. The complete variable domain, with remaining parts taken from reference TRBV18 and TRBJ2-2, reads NAGVMQNPRHLVRRRGQEARLRCSPMKGHSHVYWYRQLPEEGLKFMVYLQKENIIDESGMPKERFSAEFPKEGPSILRIQQVVRGDSAAYFCASSPPSTGLAGELFFGEGSRLTVL.

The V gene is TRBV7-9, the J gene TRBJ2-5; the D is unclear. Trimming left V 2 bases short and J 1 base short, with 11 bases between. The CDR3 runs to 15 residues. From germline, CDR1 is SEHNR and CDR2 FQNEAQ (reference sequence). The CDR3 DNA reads TGTGCCAGCAGCTTACTTTCTTCAGGCCAAGAGACCCAGTACTTC. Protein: CASSLLSSGQETQYF.

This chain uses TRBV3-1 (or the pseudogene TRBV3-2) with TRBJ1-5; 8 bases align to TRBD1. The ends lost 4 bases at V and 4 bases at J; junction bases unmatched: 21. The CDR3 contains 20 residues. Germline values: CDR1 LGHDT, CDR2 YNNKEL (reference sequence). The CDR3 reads CASSRIWGPQGGQENQPQHF. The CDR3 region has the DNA TGTGCCAGCAGCCGGATTTGGGGACCCCAGGGGGGACAGGAAAATCAGCCCCAGCATTTT.

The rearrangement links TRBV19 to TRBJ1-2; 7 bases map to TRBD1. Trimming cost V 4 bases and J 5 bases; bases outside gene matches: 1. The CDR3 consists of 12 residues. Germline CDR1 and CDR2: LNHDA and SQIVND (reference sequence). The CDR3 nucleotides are TGTGCCAGTAGTAAACAGGGGTATGGCTACACCTTC. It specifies CASSKQGYGYTF.

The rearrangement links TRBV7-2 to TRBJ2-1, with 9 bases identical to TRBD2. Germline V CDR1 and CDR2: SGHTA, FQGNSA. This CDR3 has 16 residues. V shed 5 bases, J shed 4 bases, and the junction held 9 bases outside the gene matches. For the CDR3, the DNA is TGTGCCAGCAGCCCGGGCGGGAGCGGGAGGTACAATGAGCAGTTCTTC. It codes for CASSPGGSGRYNEQFF.

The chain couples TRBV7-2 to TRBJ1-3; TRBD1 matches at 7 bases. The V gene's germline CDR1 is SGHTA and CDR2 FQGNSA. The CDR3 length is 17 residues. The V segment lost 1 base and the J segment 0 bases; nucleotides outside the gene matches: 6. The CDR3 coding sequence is TGTGCCAGCAGCTTAGTTGGGACAGCGAGCTCTGGAAACACCATATATTTT. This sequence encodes CASSLVGTASSGNTIYF. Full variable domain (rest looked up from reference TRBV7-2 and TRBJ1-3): GAGVSQSPSNKVTEKGKDVELRCDPISGHTALYWYRQSLGQGLEFLIYFQGNSAPDKSGLPSDRFSAERTGGSVSTLTIQRTQQEDSAVYLCASSLVGTASSGNTIYFGEGSWLTVV.

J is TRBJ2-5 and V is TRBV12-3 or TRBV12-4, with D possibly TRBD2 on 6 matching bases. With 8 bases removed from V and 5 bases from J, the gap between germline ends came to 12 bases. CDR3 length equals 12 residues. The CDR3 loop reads CASAGRLETQYF. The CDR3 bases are TGTGCCAGCGCGGGGCGGCTCGAGACCCAGTACTTC.

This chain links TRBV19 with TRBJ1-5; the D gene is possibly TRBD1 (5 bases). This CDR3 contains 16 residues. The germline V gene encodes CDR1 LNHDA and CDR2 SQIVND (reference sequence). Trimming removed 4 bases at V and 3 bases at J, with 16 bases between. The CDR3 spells CASSRRGSSLNQPQHF. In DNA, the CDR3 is TGTGCCAGTAGTAGAAGGGGATCAAGCCTCAATCAGCCCCAGCATTTT. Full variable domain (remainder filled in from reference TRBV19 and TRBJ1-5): DGGITQSPKYLFRKEGQNVTLSCEQNLNHDAMYWYRQDPGQGLRLIYYSQIVNDFQKGDIAEGYSVSREKKESFPLTVTSAQKNPTAFYLCASSRRGSSLNQPQHFGDGTRLSIL.

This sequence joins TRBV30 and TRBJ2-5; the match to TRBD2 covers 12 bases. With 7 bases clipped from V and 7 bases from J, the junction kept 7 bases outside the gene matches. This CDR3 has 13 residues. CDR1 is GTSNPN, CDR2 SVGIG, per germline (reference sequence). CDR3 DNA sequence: TGTGCCTCGAGGGCTAGCGGGGGGGCGACCCAGTACTTC. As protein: CASRASGGATQYF.

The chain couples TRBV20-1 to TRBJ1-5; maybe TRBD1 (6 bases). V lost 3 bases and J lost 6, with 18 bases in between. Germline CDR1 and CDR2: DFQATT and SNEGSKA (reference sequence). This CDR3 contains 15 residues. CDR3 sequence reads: CSASSGQEVIQPQHF. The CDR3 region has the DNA TGCAGTGCTAGTTCGGGACAAGAGGTTATTCAGCCCCAGCATTTT.